This TCR beta chain derives from a study of T cells after yellow fever vaccination (dated by TCRdb to between 2018 and 2021). About the investigation overall: The SMART-Seq v4 Ultra Low Input RNA kit was used to prepare libraries from fractions with low cell numbers. To follow T-cell clones before and after primary and booster YFV17D yellow fever vaccination, bulk TCR alpha and beta repertoires were sequenced over time. Two healthy male donors, one aged 18 to 30 and one aged 30 to 40 years, made up the cohort. Bulk PBMC replicates and cell subsets were isolated from blood drawn at multiple timepoints before and after both primary and secondary immunization.

TCR cDNA was synthesized by 5'RACE template switching, which introduced a universal primer site and unique molecular identifiers. Priming for cDNA synthesis came from both the TCR alpha and TCR beta constant segments. Library amplification used two PCR steps, and the second PCR step added sample barcodes and sequencing adapters. Sequencing of libraries was done on Illumina HiSeq 2500 (2x100 bp) or NovaSeq (2x150 bp). The original methods were these. Demultiplexing of reads and collapsing into UMI consensus sequences were performed with MIGEC, and V(D)J alignment was carried out with MiXCR. Vaccine-responding clonotypes were defined with edgeR using replicate PBMC samples, requiring FDR below 0.01 and a log2 fold change above 5 up to day 15. Each bulk clonotype was labeled CD4 or CD8 based on which sequenced repertoire, CD4 or CD8, contained the clonotype at higher abundance. TCRdb trimmed public reads at Q25 via fastp, called clones via MiXCR and kept in-frame beta chains. For every CDR3 protein sequence, its rows merge into one entry that carries the most common genes and DNA. The V and J calls were determined by TCRdb, not by the authors. The sample table shows around 100,000 distinct CDR3 sequences, and 8.4% are seen once. In total, the top ten clones hold over 25% of the sample.

This specimen's treatment or condition label, per the study, means: live attenuated yellow fever vaccine strain. PBMCs were isolated from peripheral blood using a standard Ficoll-Paque protocol. CD4 and CD8 T-cell fractions were isolated with Dynabeads CD4 and CD8 positive selection kits. RNA was extracted with TriZol from bulk PBMCs, CD4 and CD8 fractions, and dextramer-positive and dextramer-negative fractions. Ten or more counts support this clonotype. Its recognized antigen is unknown. No much larger clone is present one base from it, and per-base qualities are unavailable. Trimmed from V: 5 bases; trimmed from J: 15 bases; junction bases lacking a gene match: 26. The CDR3 measures 19 amino acids from cysteine to phenylalanine. The retained sequence is limited to the CDR3, 57 bases, with the frame set at the first base. CDR1 and CDR2 were assigned from the germline V gene as MRHNA and SNTAGT. What the research found in general, with its limitations: Because only two donors were included in the study, the extent to which the findings can be generalized is limited. After the booster, most of the clones that had expanded following primary vaccination were detected again (roughly 96% of CD4 and around 90% of CD8), which suggests that memory was broadly maintained. Because abundant contaminating clonotypes from the bulk population could be contained in FACS-sorted repertoires, computational filtering was required. A small fraction of clonotypes showed up in both the CD4 and CD8 compartments, probably as a result of convergent recombination. The secondary T-cell response was found to be weaker but faster than the primary response, with a peak reached on day 5 rather than on day 15.

This sequence originates from a man aged 25 to 45 who received the YFV17D yellow fever vaccine. This material consisted of CD8+ T cells sorted from PBMCs, taken 45 days after the yellow fever booster vaccination. The chain uses TRBV6-4 and TRBJ2-1, and TRBD1 matches 12 of the central bases. The DNA sequence is as follows: TGTGCCAGCAGTCCGGGACAGGGGGCGATGGCCATACGTCGGGGGGGTGTGTTCTTC. Its protein reads: CASSPGQGAMAIRRGGVFF.